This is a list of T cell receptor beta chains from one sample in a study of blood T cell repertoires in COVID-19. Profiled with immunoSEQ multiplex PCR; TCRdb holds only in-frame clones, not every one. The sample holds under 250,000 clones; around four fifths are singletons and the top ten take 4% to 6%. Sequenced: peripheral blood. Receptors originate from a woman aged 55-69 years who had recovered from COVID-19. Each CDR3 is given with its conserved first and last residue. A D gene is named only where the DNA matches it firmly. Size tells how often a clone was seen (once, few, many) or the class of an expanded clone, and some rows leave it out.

cdr3_aa: CASSIARTSGGYTDTQYF
cdr3_nt: TGTGCCAGTAGTATAGCCCGGACTAGCGGGGGGTACACAGATACGCAGTATTTT
j_call: TRBJ2-3
clone_size: NA
d_call: TRBD2
v_call: TRBV19

cdr3_aa: CASSLAGLQFNEQFF
cdr3_nt: TGCGCCAGCAGCTTGGCGGGGTTGCAATTTAATGAGCAGTTCTTC
j_call: TRBJ2-1
clone_size: NA
d_call: NA
v_call: TRBV5-1

cdr3_aa: CASSLQSSDTQYF
cdr3_nt: TGTGCCAGCAGCTTGCAGTCCTCAGATACGCAGTATTTT
j_call: TRBJ2-3
clone_size: many
d_call: NA
v_call: TRBV5-6

cdr3_aa: CATSRDRTAGSYEQYF
cdr3_nt: TGTGCCACCAGCAGAGATCGCACAGCGGGGTCTTACGAGCAGTACTTC
j_call: TRBJ2-7
clone_size: NA
d_call: TRBD2
v_call: TRBV15

cdr3_aa: CSASRLNNEQFF
cdr3_nt: TGCAGCGCGAGCAGGTTGAACAATGAGCAGTTCTTC
j_call: TRBJ2-1
clone_size: NA
d_call: NA
v_call: TRBV29-1

cdr3_aa: CASSQALAGGLTDTQYF
cdr3_nt: TGTGCCAGCAGCCAAGCTCTAGCGGGGGGTCTCACAGATACGCAGTATTTT
j_call: TRBJ2-3
clone_size: NA
d_call: TRBD2
v_call: TRBV4-2

cdr3_aa: CATRGGTDTGELFF
cdr3_nt: TGTGCCACCCGAGGCGGGACTGACACCGGGGAGCTGTTTTTT
j_call: TRBJ2-2
clone_size: NA
d_call: NA
v_call: TRBV2

cdr3_aa: CATSRIGAAEAFF
cdr3_nt: TGTGCCACCAGCAGAATTGGGGCCGCTGAAGCTTTCTTT
j_call: TRBJ1-1
clone_size: NA
d_call: NA
v_call: TRBV15

cdr3_aa: CAWRRNQRTEAFF
cdr3_nt: TGTGCCTGGAGGAGGAACCAAAGGACTGAAGCTTTCTTT
j_call: TRBJ1-1
clone_size: NA
d_call: NA
v_call: TRBV30

cdr3_aa: CASIRTVNTGELFF
cdr3_nt: TGTGCCAGTATTAGGACAGTGAACACCGGGGAGCTGTTTTTT
j_call: TRBJ2-2
clone_size: NA
d_call: NA
v_call: TRBV7-9

cdr3_aa: CAWRRDTVYVSYTF
cdr3_nt: TGTGCCTGGAGACGAGACACCGTTTATGTGAGCTACACCTTC
j_call: TRBJ1-2
clone_size: NA
d_call: NA
v_call: TRBV30

cdr3_aa: CASSGTGTRGTGELFF
cdr3_nt: TGTGCCAGCAGCGGAACCGGGACTAGAGGTACCGGGGAGCTGTTTTTT
j_call: TRBJ2-2
clone_size: NA
d_call: TRBD2
v_call: TRBV5-6

cdr3_aa: CASSGGLAGIYNEQFF
cdr3_nt: TGCGCCAGCAGCGGGGGACTAGCGGGGATCTACAATGAGCAGTTCTTC
j_call: TRBJ2-1
clone_size: NA
d_call: TRBD2
v_call: TRBV5-1

cdr3_aa: CASSSRDRRIYDKAFF
cdr3_nt: TGTGCCAGCAGCTCCCGGGACAGAAGGATCTACGATAAAGCTTTCTTT
j_call: TRBJ1-1
clone_size: NA
d_call: TRBD1
v_call: TRBV7-9

cdr3_aa: CASSHRGTSGVWDEQYF
cdr3_nt: TGTGCCAGCAGTCACCGGGGGACTAGCGGGGTCTGGGACGAGCAGTACTTC
j_call: TRBJ2-7
clone_size: NA
d_call: TRBD2
v_call: TRBV28

cdr3_aa: CASSPRTGGSYNSPLHF
cdr3_nt: TGTGCCAGCAGCCCTCGGACAGGGGGCTCCTATAATTCACCCCTCCACTTT
j_call: TRBJ1-6
clone_size: NA
d_call: TRBD1
v_call: TRBV7-8

cdr3_aa: CASSVNQGGNTGELFF
cdr3_nt: TGTGCCAGCAGTGTAAATCAGGGGGGGAACACCGGGGAGCTGTTTTTT
j_call: TRBJ2-2
clone_size: NA
d_call: NA
v_call: TRBV9

cdr3_aa: CASSRGTVDNSPLHF
cdr3_nt: TGCGCCAGCAGCCGAGGGACTGTGGATAATTCACCCCTCCACTTT
j_call: TRBJ1-6
clone_size: NA
d_call: NA
v_call: TRBV4-1

cdr3_aa: CASSLTGTDTQYF
cdr3_nt: TGTGCCAGCAGCTTGACAGGCACAGATACGCAGTATTTT
j_call: TRBJ2-3
clone_size: NA
d_call: NA
v_call: TRBV7-2

cdr3_aa: CASRSTGTQGTSGELFF
cdr3_nt: TGTGCCAGCAGGTCTACCGGGACCCAGGGGACGTCCGGGGAGCTGTTTTTT
j_call: TRBJ2-2
clone_size: NA
d_call: NA
v_call: TRBV11-3

cdr3_aa: CAWILGGSSGELFF
cdr3_nt: TGTGCCTGGATTTTGGGGGGTTCGTCCGGGGAGCTGTTTTTT
j_call: TRBJ2-2
clone_size: NA
d_call: NA
v_call: TRBV30

cdr3_aa: CASSMSAAGSYEQYF
cdr3_nt: TGCGCCAGCAGCATGTCGGCAGCGGGCTCCTACGAGCAGTACTTC
j_call: TRBJ2-7
clone_size: many
d_call: NA
v_call: TRBV4-1

cdr3_aa: CAWSVQARWDQYF
cdr3_nt: TGTGCCTGGAGTGTACAGGCTCGCTGGGACCAGTACTTC
j_call: TRBJ2-5
clone_size: once
d_call: NA
v_call: TRBV30